The sample holds a few counts of the clone carrying this T cell receptor beta chain. The sample comes from a study of cytotoxic CD8 clonotypes in ibrutinib-treated CLL. V was cut by 0 bases and J by 0 bases, with 9 bases left in between. The CDR3 contains 15 residues. The germline V gene encodes CDR1 LGHNA and CDR2 YNFKEQ. Repertoires were generated with immunoSEQ multiplex PCR, while TCRdb's copy carries only in-frame clones and drops some. The table has 150,000 to 250,000 clones, 72% seen once; the top ten hold about an eighth. Cryopreserved PBMCs were the source of around 2 micrograms of genomic DNA, which went to TCR beta libraries.

The sample in question was PBMCs, obtained after 24 months of ibrutinib treatment. The source is a human donor with chronic lymphocytic leukemia. The gene calls are TRBV4-2 and TRBJ2-7; D uncertain. The CDR3 reads CASSQDPRLSYEQYF. In DNA form, the CDR3 reads TGTGCCAGCAGCCAAGATCCTAGGCTCTCCTACGAGCAGTACTTC.